These T cell receptor beta chains were read from a single sample in a study of T-cell reconstitution after alpha-beta-depleted transplantation in children. TCRdb processed the PCR reads anew with MiXCR; each CDR3 protein has one entry. The sample records more than 500,000 distinct CDR3 sequences, over 9.5% being singletons. The material was PBMCs, mostly from graft donor cells, obtained 180 days after TCRalphabeta/CD19-depleted stem cell transplant. The receptor set was obtained from a female patient between 2 and 15 years old who had a stem cell transplant for aplastic anemia, so the T cells may come from the graft donor. Both conserved end residues are part of each CDR3. The order of the fields is D gene, CDR3 length, V gene, clone size, J gene, CDR3 protein, CDR3 DNA. The D gene is left open where the match is weak. Rows give clone size only sometimes, using once, few, many, or a class for an expanded clone.

D gene: NA
CDR3 length: 11
V gene: TRBV24-1
clone size: NA
J gene: TRBJ2-1
CDR3 protein: CATSESNEQFF
CDR3 DNA: TGTGCCACCAGTGAATCGAATGAGCAGTTCTTC

D gene: TRBD1
CDR3 length: 13
V gene: TRBV28
clone size: few
J gene: TRBJ2-6
CDR3 protein: CASSLQGANGLTF
CDR3 DNA: TGTGCCAGCAGTTTACAGGGGGCCAACGGCCTGACTTTC

D gene: TRBD1
CDR3 length: 15
V gene: TRBV5-1
clone size: many
J gene: TRBJ2-2
CDR3 protein: CASSPRDSNTGELFF
CDR3 DNA: TGCGCCAGCAGCCCCCGGGACAGTAACACCGGGGAGCTGTTTTTT

D gene: NA
CDR3 length: 15
V gene: TRBV7-2
clone size: many
J gene: TRBJ1-5
CDR3 protein: CASSLTRDSNQPQHF
CDR3 DNA: TGTGCCAGCAGCCTAACTAGAGACAGCAATCAGCCCCAGCATTTT

D gene: NA
CDR3 length: 13
V gene: TRBV2
clone size: NA
J gene: TRBJ1-2
CDR3 protein: CASSIKNNYGYTF
CDR3 DNA: TGTGCCAGCAGTATAAAAAATAACTATGGCTACACCTTC

D gene: TRBD1
CDR3 length: 13
V gene: TRBV28
clone size: NA
J gene: TRBJ1-1
CDR3 protein: CASRPDRDTEAFF
CDR3 DNA: TGTGCCAGCAGACCCGACAGGGACACTGAAGCTTTCTTT

D gene: TRBD2
CDR3 length: 15
V gene: TRBV20-1
clone size: NA
J gene: TRBJ2-1
CDR3 protein: CSARPSGRSPNEQFF
CDR3 DNA: TGCAGTGCTAGGCCTAGCGGGAGGTCTCCCAATGAGCAGTTCTTC

D gene: NA
CDR3 length: 14
V gene: TRBV12-3/TRBV12-4
clone size: NA
J gene: TRBJ1-6
CDR3 protein: CALPGGYYNSPLHF
CDR3 DNA: TGTGCCCTGCCGGGGGGCTACTATAATTCACCCCTCCACTTT

D gene: TRBD2
CDR3 length: 16
V gene: TRBV5-5
clone size: NA
J gene: TRBJ2-1
CDR3 protein: CASSLGPAGGGNEQFF
CDR3 DNA: TGTGCCAGCAGCTTGGGTCCAGCGGGAGGGGGCAATGAGCAGTTCTTC

D gene: NA
CDR3 length: 15
V gene: TRBV10-3
clone size: few
J gene: TRBJ2-2
CDR3 protein: CAISESPGNYGELFF
CDR3 DNA: TGTGCCATCAGTGAGTCTCCAGGGAATTACGGGGAGCTGTTTTTT

D gene: NA
CDR3 length: 15
V gene: TRBV5-1
clone size: NA
J gene: TRBJ2-5
CDR3 protein: CASSRRSEPQETQYF
CDR3 DNA: TGCGCCAGCAGCCGACGGAGTGAACCACAAGAGACCCAGTACTTC

D gene: TRBD1
CDR3 length: 13
V gene: TRBV10-3
clone size: many
J gene: TRBJ2-3
CDR3 protein: CAARQGNTDTQYF
CDR3 DNA: TGTGCCGCCAGACAGGGGAACACAGATACGCAGTATTTT

D gene: TRBD1
CDR3 length: 15
V gene: TRBV7-6
clone size: few
J gene: TRBJ2-5
CDR3 protein: CASSLAQTGGETQYF
CDR3 DNA: TGTGCCAGCAGCTTAGCGCAGACAGGGGGAGAGACCCAGTACTTC

D gene: NA
CDR3 length: 11
V gene: TRBV27
clone size: NA
J gene: TRBJ2-7
CDR3 protein: CASSYPKEQYF
CDR3 DNA: TGTGCCAGCAGTTATCCTAAGGAGCAGTACTTC

D gene: NA
CDR3 length: 15
V gene: TRBV5-5
clone size: NA
J gene: TRBJ2-2
CDR3 protein: CASSLWGEGTGELFF
CDR3 DNA: TGTGCCAGCAGCTTGTGGGGCGAGGGCACCGGGGAGCTGTTTTTT

D gene: NA
CDR3 length: 13
V gene: TRBV12-3/TRBV12-4
clone size: many
J gene: TRBJ2-1
CDR3 protein: CASSLGGLGEQFF
CDR3 DNA: TGTGCCAGCAGTTTAGGCGGTCTGGGTGAGCAGTTCTTC

D gene: NA
CDR3 length: 16
V gene: TRBV2
clone size: NA
J gene: TRBJ2-1
CDR3 protein: CASSERVAGWRYEQFF
CDR3 DNA: TGTGCCAGCAGTGAAAGGGTGGCAGGGTGGCGCTATGAGCAGTTCTTC

D gene: NA
CDR3 length: 13
V gene: TRBV4-3
clone size: NA
J gene: TRBJ2-7
CDR3 protein: CASSRHRESEQYF
CDR3 DNA: TGCGCCAGCAGCCGCCACCGGGAGAGCGAGCAGTACTTC

D gene: TRBD2
CDR3 length: 13
V gene: TRBV4-3
clone size: NA
J gene: TRBJ2-5
CDR3 protein: CASRVAGIETQYF
CDR3 DNA: TGCGCCAGCAGAGTAGCGGGAATAGAGACCCAGTACTTC

D gene: TRBD2
CDR3 length: 19
V gene: TRBV24-1
clone size: few
J gene: TRBJ2-2
CDR3 protein: CATSERLAGALMGPGELFF
CDR3 DNA: TGTGCCACCAGTGAGAGACTAGCGGGAGCCCTCATGGGGCCCGGGGAGCTGTTTTTT

D gene: NA
CDR3 length: 16
V gene: TRBV12-5
clone size: NA
J gene: TRBJ2-1
CDR3 protein: CASGLTGTSLYNEQFF
CDR3 DNA: TGTGCTAGTGGTTTGACCGGGACAAGTCTCTACAATGAGCAGTTCTTC

D gene: NA
CDR3 length: 15
V gene: TRBV20-1
clone size: few
J gene: TRBJ2-1
CDR3 protein: CSARLGRRAYNEQFF
CDR3 DNA: TGCAGTGCTAGGTTAGGTAGGCGGGCGTACAATGAGCAGTTCTTC

D gene: TRBD1
CDR3 length: 15
V gene: TRBV20-1
clone size: few
J gene: TRBJ2-5
CDR3 protein: CSATKRTGGGETQYF
CDR3 DNA: TGCAGTGCTACCAAACGGACAGGGGGCGGGGAGACCCAGTACTTC

D gene: NA
CDR3 length: 11
V gene: TRBV29-1
clone size: few
J gene: TRBJ2-5
CDR3 protein: CSVGGYETQYF
CDR3 DNA: TGCAGCGTTGGGGGGTACGAGACCCAGTACTTC

D gene: TRBD1
CDR3 length: 16
V gene: TRBV29-1
clone size: NA
J gene: TRBJ1-3
CDR3 protein: CSVESGQGSSGNTIYF
CDR3 DNA: TGCAGCGTTGAGAGTGGACAGGGGAGCTCTGGAAACACCATATATTTT

D gene: NA
CDR3 length: 15
V gene: TRBV4-1
clone size: once
J gene: TRBJ1-2
CDR3 protein: CASSPGTEYNYGYTF
CDR3 DNA: TGCGCCAGCAGCCCGGGGACCGAATATAACTATGGCTACACCTTC

D gene: TRBD1
CDR3 length: 16
V gene: TRBV7-9
clone size: few
J gene: TRBJ2-5
CDR3 protein: CASSLDPDRAEETQYF
CDR3 DNA: TGTGCCAGCAGCTTAGACCCGGACAGGGCCGAGGAGACCCAGTACTTC

D gene: NA
CDR3 length: 14
V gene: TRBV6-2/TRBV6-3
clone size: few
J gene: TRBJ2-1
CDR3 protein: CASSISAAYNEQFF
CDR3 DNA: TGTGCCAGCAGTATCTCAGCAGCCTACAATGAGCAGTTCTTC

D gene: NA
CDR3 length: 13
V gene: TRBV20-1
clone size: NA
J gene: TRBJ1-4
CDR3 protein: CSASHNGLEKLFF
CDR3 DNA: TGCAGTGCTAGCCACAATGGGCTGGAAAAACTGTTTTTT

D gene: NA
CDR3 length: 15
V gene: TRBV9
clone size: many
J gene: TRBJ1-5
CDR3 protein: CASSAHSGSNQPQHF
CDR3 DNA: TGTGCCAGCAGCGCCCACTCTGGTAGCAATCAGCCCCAGCATTTT

D gene: TRBD1
CDR3 length: 16
V gene: TRBV5-1
clone size: NA
J gene: TRBJ2-6
CDR3 protein: CASSIETGAGANVLTF
CDR3 DNA: TGCGCCAGCAGCATAGAGACAGGGGCTGGGGCCAACGTCCTGACTTTC

D gene: TRBD1
CDR3 length: 15
V gene: TRBV10-3
clone size: few
J gene: TRBJ2-5
CDR3 protein: CAIRSGQGASETQYF
CDR3 DNA: TGTGCCATCCGCTCAGGACAGGGGGCGTCGGAGACCCAGTACTTC

D gene: TRBD2
CDR3 length: 16
V gene: TRBV5-4
clone size: NA
J gene: TRBJ2-5
CDR3 protein: CASSLDVGGTQETQYF
CDR3 DNA: TGTGCCAGCAGCTTGGATGTGGGAGGGACCCAAGAGACCCAGTACTTC

D gene: NA
CDR3 length: 16
V gene: TRBV7-2
clone size: few
J gene: TRBJ1-4
CDR3 protein: CASSLVLGAANEKLFF
CDR3 DNA: TGTGCCAGCAGCTTAGTGCTAGGCGCCGCTAATGAAAAACTGTTTTTT

D gene: NA
CDR3 length: 13
V gene: TRBV4-2
clone size: NA
J gene: TRBJ1-2
CDR3 protein: CASSHVPDYGYTF
CDR3 DNA: TGTGCCAGCAGCCATGTCCCGGACTATGGCTACACCTTC

D gene: NA
CDR3 length: 15
V gene: TRBV6-5
clone size: many
J gene: TRBJ1-3
CDR3 protein: CASSYSLFSGNTIYF
CDR3 DNA: TGTGCCAGCAGTTACTCACTCTTCTCTGGAAACACCATATATTTT

D gene: NA
CDR3 length: 13
V gene: TRBV25-1
clone size: NA
J gene: TRBJ1-2
CDR3 protein: CASSVSLGYGYTF
CDR3 DNA: TGTGCCAGCAGTGTATCTCTCGGCTATGGCTACACCTTC

D gene: NA
CDR3 length: 15
V gene: TRBV15
clone size: NA
J gene: TRBJ1-2
CDR3 protein: CATSRGGTFNYGYTF
CDR3 DNA: TGTGCCACCAGCAGAGGAGGGACCTTTAACTATGGCTACACCTTC

D gene: TRBD2
CDR3 length: 15
V gene: TRBV6-2/TRBV6-3
clone size: many
J gene: TRBJ2-2
CDR3 protein: CASSPLAGGPGELFF
CDR3 DNA: TGTGCCAGCAGCCCTCTAGCGGGAGGGCCCGGGGAGCTGTTTTTT

D gene: NA
CDR3 length: 13
V gene: TRBV28
clone size: few
J gene: TRBJ2-7
CDR3 protein: CASSRPRSTRQYF
CDR3 DNA: TGTGCCAGCAGTCGGCCGAGGAGTACGAGGCAGTACTTC

D gene: TRBD1
CDR3 length: 14
V gene: TRBV20-1
clone size: NA
J gene: TRBJ2-5
CDR3 protein: CSARQTGGRETQYF
CDR3 DNA: TGCAGTGCTAGACAGACAGGGGGCAGGGAGACCCAGTACTTC

D gene: NA
CDR3 length: 12
V gene: TRBV9
clone size: NA
J gene: TRBJ2-1
CDR3 protein: CASSAAGLGQFF
CDR3 DNA: TGTGCCAGCAGCGCCGCGGGGCTAGGTCAGTTCTTC

D gene: TRBD1
CDR3 length: 20
V gene: TRBV4-2
clone size: NA
J gene: TRBJ2-1
CDR3 protein: CASSPGRDRQWSPRYNEQFF
CDR3 DNA: TGTGCCAGCAGCCCTGGGCGGGACAGGCAATGGTCCCCTCGTTACAATGAGCAGTTCTTC